Detailed here is one TCR beta chain. Its antigen remains unidentified. V lost 0 bases, J lost 3 bases, and 10 bases lay in between. Germline V CDR1 and CDR2: SGHRS, YFSETQ. CDR3 length: 15 residues. The record originates from a study of cytomegalovirus exposure and HLA in healthy donors. Regarding the study as a whole: According to a later analysis, most TCR beta chains associated with CMV appeared HLA-restricted.

PCR primers comprised 60 Vbeta and 13 Jbeta primers. Profiling relied on immunoSEQ multiplex PCR, and the TCRdb table lists in-frame clones only, not all of them. The data contain more than 85,000 clones, about 78% of them singletons. V is TRBV5-1 and J is TRBJ2-1; D is uncertain. The clonotype originates from a young man in good health and CMV-seronegative. The sequenced material came from PBMCs. The CDR3 region has the DNA TGCGCCAGCAGCTTGGGTCAGGCAGACTACAATGAGCAGTTCTTC. It codes for CASSLGQADYNEQFF.